The present TCR beta chain was sequenced within a study of T cell changes during pregnancy in multiple sclerosis. TCRdb's table, derived via immunoSEQ multiplex PCR, lists solely in-frame clones and lacks some. The profile covers around 40,000 clones, with roughly nine tenths appearing a single time and around 0.48% taken by the ten largest. The CDR3 runs to 15 residues. The V and J ends lost 0 bases and 2 bases, in that order; junction bases with no gene match: 1. Looked up from germline, CDR1 is MNHEY and CDR2 is SVGAGI. The rearrangement links TRBV6-5 to TRBJ2-7; 10 nucleotides align to TRBD1. The TCR originated in a female donor in good health, enrolled as a control in a pregnancy study. Sequences were derived from CD4+ T cells from peripheral blood mononuclear cells, sampled in the first trimester of pregnancy. The CDR3 region has the DNA TGTGCCAGCAGTTACTCGGGACAGGGGCCCTACGAGCAGTACTTC. Translating gives CASSYSGQGPYEQYF.